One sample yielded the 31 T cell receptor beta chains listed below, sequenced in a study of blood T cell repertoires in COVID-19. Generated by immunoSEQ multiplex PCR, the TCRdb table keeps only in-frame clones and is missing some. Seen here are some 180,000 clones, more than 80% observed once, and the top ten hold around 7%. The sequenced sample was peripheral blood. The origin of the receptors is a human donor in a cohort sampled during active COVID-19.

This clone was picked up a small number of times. CDR3 loop: CASSPQQGTSYEQYF. The DNA of the CDR3 is TGCGCCAGCAGCCCTCAACAGGGGACTTCCTACGAGCAGTACTTC. The rearrangement links TRBV5-1 to TRBJ2-7, with D possibly matching TRBD1 (7 bases). This CDR3 has 15 amino acids. Trimming took 4 bases from V and 1 from J, leaving 15 bases between them. CDR1 SGHRS and CDR2 YFSETQ come from the germline V gene.

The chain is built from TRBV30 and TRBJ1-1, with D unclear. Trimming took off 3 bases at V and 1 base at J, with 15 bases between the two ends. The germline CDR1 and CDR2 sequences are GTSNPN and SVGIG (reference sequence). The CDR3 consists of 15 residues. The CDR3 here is CAWSPRWQTNTEAFF. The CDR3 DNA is TGTGCCTGGAGCCCCAGGTGGCAGACGAACACTGAAGCTTTCTTT.

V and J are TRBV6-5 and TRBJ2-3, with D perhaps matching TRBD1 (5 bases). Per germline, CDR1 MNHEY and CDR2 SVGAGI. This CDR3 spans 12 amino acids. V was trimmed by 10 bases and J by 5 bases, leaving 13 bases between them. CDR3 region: CATGQGRDTQYF. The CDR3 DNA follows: TGTGCCACCGGCCAGGGAAGAGATACGCAGTATTTT.

CDR3: CASSQLTAQDSRLYF. The CDR3 DNA is TGTGCCAGCAGCCAATTGACAGCCCAGGACAGCCGGCTGTACTTC. The chain has TRBV3-1 (or the pseudogene TRBV3-2) and TRBJ2-7, with D tentatively TRBD1 (6 bases). V was clipped by 2 bases and J by 12 bases, with 23 bases between them. Germline values: CDR1 LGHDT, CDR2 YNNKEL (reference sequence). This CDR3 region has 15 residues.

CDR3 loop: CASSTGLAGGPRMTSGELFF. The CDR3 region has the DNA TGTGCCAGCAGTACGGGACTAGCGGGGGGGCCACGAATGACTTCCGGGGAGCTGTTTTTT. The chain recombines TRBV2 with TRBJ2-2; 16 bases fit TRBD2. Germline CDR1 reads SNHLY; CDR2 reads FYNNEI. Germline trimming cut 5 bases from V and 6 bases from J; bases unmatched to any gene: 15. This CDR3 region has 20 residues.

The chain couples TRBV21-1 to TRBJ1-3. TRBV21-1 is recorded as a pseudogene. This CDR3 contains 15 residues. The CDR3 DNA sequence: TGTGCCAGCAATCTGAGGGAAAAATCAGGAAACACCATATATTTT. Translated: CASNLREKSGNTIYF.

The DNA for the CDR3 is TGTGCCAGTAGTATAAGCGGGGGCCCAGAGACCCAGTACTTC. It translates to CASSISGGPETQYF. The chain carries TRBV19 and TRBJ2-5; 8 bases match TRBD2. Germline values: CDR1 LNHDA, CDR2 SQIVND (reference sequence). V lost 2 bases and J lost 4; bases outside the gene matches: 3. The CDR3 length is 14 residues.

CDR3 amino acids: CASSQAWASSGNTIYF. CDR3 in DNA: TGTGCCAGCAGCCAAGCCTGGGCCAGCTCTGGAAACACCATATATTTT. The J gene is TRBJ1-3, the V gene TRBV3-1 (or the pseudogene TRBV3-2), with D hard to call. The CDR3 is 16 residues long. Germline V CDR1 and CDR2: LGHDT, YNNKEL (reference sequence). The V end was cut by 1 base, the J end by 0 bases, with 10 bases between.

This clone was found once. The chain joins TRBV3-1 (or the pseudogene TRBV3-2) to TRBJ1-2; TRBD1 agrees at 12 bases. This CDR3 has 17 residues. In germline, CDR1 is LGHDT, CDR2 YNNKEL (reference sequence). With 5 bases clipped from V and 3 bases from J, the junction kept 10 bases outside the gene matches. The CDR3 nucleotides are TGTGCCAGCAGCTTAACCGGGACAGGGGGCCTATACTATGGCTACACCTTC. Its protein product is CASSLTGTGGLYYGYTF.

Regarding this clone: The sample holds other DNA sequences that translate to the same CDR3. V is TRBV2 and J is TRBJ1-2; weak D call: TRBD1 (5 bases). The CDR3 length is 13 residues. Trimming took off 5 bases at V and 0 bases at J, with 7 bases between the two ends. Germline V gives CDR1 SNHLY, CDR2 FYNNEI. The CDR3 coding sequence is TGTGCCAGCAGTAGCAGGGCTAACTATGGCTACACCTTC. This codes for CASSSRANYGYTF.

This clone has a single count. CDR3 protein: CASSFRETAPGNTIYF. The CDR3 region has the DNA TGTGCCAGCAGTTTCCGAGAAACAGCCCCTGGAAACACCATATATTTT. The chain combines TRBV6-2 or TRBV6-3 with TRBJ1-3; D gene unclear. In germline, CDR1 is MNHEY, CDR2 SVGEGT. There are 16 residues in the CDR3. V was shortened by 4 bases and J by 2 bases, with 15 bases between the two germline ends.

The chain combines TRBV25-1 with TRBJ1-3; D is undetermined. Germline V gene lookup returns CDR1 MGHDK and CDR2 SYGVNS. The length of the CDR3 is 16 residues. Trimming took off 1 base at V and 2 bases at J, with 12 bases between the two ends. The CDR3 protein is CASSESTGVAGNTIYF. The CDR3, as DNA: TGTGCCAGCAGTGAATCGACGGGAGTTGCTGGAAACACCATATATTTT.

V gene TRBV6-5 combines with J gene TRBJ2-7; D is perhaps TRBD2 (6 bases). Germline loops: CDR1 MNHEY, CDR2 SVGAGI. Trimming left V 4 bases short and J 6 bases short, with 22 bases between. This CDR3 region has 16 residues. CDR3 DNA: TGTGCCAGCAGTTCGGGACTGATTCCCTTGTTCTCCGAGCAGTACTTC. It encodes CASSSGLIPLFSEQYF.

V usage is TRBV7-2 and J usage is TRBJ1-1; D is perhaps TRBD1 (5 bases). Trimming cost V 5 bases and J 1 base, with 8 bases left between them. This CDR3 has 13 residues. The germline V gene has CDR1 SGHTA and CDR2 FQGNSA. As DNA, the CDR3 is TGTGCCAGCAGCCGACAGTGGAACACTGAAGCTTTCTTT. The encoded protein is CASSRQWNTEAFF.

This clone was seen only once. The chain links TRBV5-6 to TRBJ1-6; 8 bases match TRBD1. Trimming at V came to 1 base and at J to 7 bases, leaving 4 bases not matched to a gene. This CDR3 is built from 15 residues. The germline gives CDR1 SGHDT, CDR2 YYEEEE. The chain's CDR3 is CASSLTGQGNSPLHF. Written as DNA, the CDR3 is TGTGCCAGCAGCTTGACCGGACAGGGAAATTCACCCCTCCACTTT. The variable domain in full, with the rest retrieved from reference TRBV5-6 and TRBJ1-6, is DAGVTQSPTHLIKTRGQQVTLRCSPKSGHDTVSWYQQALGQGPQFIFQYYEEEERQRGNFPDRFSGHQFPNYSSELNVNALLLGDSALYLCASSLTGQGNSPLHFGNGTRLTVT.

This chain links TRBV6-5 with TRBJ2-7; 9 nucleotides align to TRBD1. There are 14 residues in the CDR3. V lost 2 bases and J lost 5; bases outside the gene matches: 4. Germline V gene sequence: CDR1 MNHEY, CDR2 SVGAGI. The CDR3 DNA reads TGTGCCAGCAGTTACGGGACAGGGACCCACGAGCAGTACTTC. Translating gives CASSYGTGTHEQYF.

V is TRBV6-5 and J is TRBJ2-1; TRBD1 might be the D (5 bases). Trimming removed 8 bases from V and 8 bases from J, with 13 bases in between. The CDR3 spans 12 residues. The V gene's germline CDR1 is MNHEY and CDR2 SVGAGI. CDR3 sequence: CASLTVLHEQFF. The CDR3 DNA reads TGTGCCAGCCTGACAGTTTTGCATGAGCAGTTCTTC.

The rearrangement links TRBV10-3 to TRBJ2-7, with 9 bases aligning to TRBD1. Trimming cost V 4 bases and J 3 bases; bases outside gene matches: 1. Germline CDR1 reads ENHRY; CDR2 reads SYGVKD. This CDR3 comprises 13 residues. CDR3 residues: CAISGGQGYEQYF. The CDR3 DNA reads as TGTGCCATCAGTGGGGGACAGGGCTACGAGCAGTACTTC.

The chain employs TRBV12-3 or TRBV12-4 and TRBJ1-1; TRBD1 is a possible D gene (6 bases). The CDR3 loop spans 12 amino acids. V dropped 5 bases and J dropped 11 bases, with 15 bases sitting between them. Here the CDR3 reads CASSPDSSRAFF. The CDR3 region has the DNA TGTGCCAGCAGTCCGGACAGCTCTAGGGCTTTCTTT.

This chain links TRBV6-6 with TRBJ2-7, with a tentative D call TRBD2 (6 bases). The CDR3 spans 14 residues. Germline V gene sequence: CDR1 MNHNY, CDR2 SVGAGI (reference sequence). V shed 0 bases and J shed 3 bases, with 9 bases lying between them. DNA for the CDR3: TGTGCCAGCAGTTACTCGGGGGGAAACTACGAGCAGTACTTC. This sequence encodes CASSYSGGNYEQYF.

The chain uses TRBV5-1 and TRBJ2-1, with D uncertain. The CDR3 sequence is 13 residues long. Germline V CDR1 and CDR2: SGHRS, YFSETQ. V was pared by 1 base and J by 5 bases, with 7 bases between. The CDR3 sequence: CASSLQLNNEQFF. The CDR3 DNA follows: TGCGCCAGCAGCTTGCAGTTGAACAATGAGCAGTTCTTC. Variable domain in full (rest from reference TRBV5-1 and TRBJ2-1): KAGVTQTPRYLIKTRGQQVTLSCSPISGHRSVSWYQQTPGQGLQFLFEYFSETQRNKGNFPGRFSGRQFSNSRSEMNVSTLELGDSALYLCASSLQLNNEQFFGPGTRLTVL.

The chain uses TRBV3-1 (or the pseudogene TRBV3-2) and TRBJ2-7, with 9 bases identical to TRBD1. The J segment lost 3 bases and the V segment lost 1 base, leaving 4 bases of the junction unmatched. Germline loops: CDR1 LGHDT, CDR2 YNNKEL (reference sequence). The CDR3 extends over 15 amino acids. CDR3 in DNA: TGTGCCAGCAGCCAAGTCGGGACAGGGTACTACGAGCAGTACTTC. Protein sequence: CASSQVGTGYYEQYF.

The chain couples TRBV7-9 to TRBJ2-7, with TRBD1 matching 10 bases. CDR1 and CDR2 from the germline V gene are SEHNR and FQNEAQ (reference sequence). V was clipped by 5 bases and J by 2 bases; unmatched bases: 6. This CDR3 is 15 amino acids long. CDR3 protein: CASSPPGQGTYEQYF. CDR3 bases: TGTGCCAGCAGCCCACCGGGACAGGGGACCTACGAGCAGTACTTC.

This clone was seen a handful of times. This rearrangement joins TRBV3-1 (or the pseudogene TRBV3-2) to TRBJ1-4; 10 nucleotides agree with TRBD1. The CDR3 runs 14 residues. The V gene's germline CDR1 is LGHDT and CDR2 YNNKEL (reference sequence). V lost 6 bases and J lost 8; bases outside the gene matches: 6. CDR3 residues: CASSYGTGDEKLFF. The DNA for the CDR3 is TGTGCCAGCAGTTACGGGACAGGGGACGAAAAACTGTTTTTT.

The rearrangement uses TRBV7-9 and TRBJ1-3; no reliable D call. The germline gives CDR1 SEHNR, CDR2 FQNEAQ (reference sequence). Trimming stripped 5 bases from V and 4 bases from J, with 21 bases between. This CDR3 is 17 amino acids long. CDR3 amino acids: CASSPNPAWTGGNTIYF. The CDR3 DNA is TGTGCCAGCAGCCCAAACCCGGCCTGGACTGGAGGAAACACCATATATTTT.

Here the CDR3 reads CASSTGGHEQYF. CDR3 in DNA: TGTGCCAGCTCCACGGGGGGCCACGAGCAGTACTTC. V and J are TRBV6-5 and TRBJ2-7; D is perhaps TRBD2 (7 bases). The CDR3 spans 12 residues. Germline V gene data show CDR1 as MNHEY and CDR2 as SVGAGI. V was cut by 8 bases and J by 5 bases, with 13 bases left in between.

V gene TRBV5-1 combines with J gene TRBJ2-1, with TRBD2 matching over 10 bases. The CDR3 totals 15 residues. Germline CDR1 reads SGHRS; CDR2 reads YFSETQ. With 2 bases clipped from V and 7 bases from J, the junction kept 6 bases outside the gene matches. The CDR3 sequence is CASSLKAGGSNEQFF. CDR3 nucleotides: TGCGCCAGCAGCTTAAAAGCGGGGGGGTCAAATGAGCAGTTCTTC.

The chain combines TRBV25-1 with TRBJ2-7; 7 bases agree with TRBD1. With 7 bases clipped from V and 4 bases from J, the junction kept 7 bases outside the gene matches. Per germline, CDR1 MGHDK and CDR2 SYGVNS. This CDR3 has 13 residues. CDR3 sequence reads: CASTGDSRYEQYF. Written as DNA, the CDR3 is TGTGCCAGCACCGGGGACAGCAGATACGAGCAGTACTTC.

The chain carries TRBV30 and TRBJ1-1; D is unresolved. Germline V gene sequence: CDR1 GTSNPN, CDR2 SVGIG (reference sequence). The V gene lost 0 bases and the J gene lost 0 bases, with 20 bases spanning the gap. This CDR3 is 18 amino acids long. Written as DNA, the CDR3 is TGTGCCTGGAGTGTACGGGAGGGATTCCCCTCCTTGAACACTGAAGCTTTCTTT. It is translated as CAWSVREGFPSLNTEAFF.

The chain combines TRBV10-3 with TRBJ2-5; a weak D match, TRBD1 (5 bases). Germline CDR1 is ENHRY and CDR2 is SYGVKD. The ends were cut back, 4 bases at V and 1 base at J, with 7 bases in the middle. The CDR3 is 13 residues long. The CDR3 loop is CAISVGVQETQYF. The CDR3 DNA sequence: TGTGCCATCAGTGTAGGGGTCCAAGAGACCCAGTACTTC.

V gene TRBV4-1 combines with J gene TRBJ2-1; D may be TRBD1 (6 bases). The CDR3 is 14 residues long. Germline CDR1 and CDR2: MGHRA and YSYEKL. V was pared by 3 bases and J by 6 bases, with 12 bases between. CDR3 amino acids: CASSQGLDSNEQFF. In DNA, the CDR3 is TGCGCCAGCAGCCAGGGATTGGACAGCAATGAGCAGTTCTTC.